Listed below are T cell receptor beta chains from one sample, sequenced in a study of T cell repertoires in cytomegalovirus infection. TCRdb reprocessed the reads via MiXCR and lists one record per CDR3 protein. This sample yields 250,000 or so distinct CDR3 sequences, of which around 8.7% are seen a single time; over 13% belongs to the top ten. The sequencing input was PBMCs. The source of these receptors is a human donor in good health (CMV status not recorded). Some clones in this sample may be carry-over from other donors' samples. CDR3s include the opening cysteine and the closing phenylalanine or tryptophan. The D gene is left open where the match is weak. The size of a clone is reported for some rows only, either as once, few or many, or as a class for expanded clones.

j_call,v_call,d_call,clone_size,cdr3_aa,cdr3_nt
TRBJ1-5,TRBV19,.,.,CASSIRENQPQHF,TGTGCCAGTAGTATTAGGGAGAATCAGCCCCAGCATTTT
TRBJ1-3,TRBV20-1,.,.,CSATTGRNTIYF,TGCAGTGCCACTACGGGGCGAAACACCATATATTTT
TRBJ1-2,TRBV7-2,TRBD1,many,CASSAQGAASGYTF,TGTGCCAGCAGCGCGCAGGGGGCGGCTAGTGGCTACACCTTC
TRBJ1-5,TRBV12-3/TRBV12-4,.,many,CASSRGRDNQPQHF,TGTGCCAGCAGTCGGGGCCGGGATAATCAGCCCCAGCATTTT
TRBJ1-2,TRBV7-2,.,many,CASSPSTFAYGYTF,TGTGCCAGCAGCCCATCGACTTTTGCCTATGGCTACACCTTC
TRBJ2-2,TRBV7-9,.,many,CASSFARGTNTGELFF,TGTGCCAGCAGCTTCGCCAGGGGAACCAACACCGGGGAGCTGTTTTTT
TRBJ1-4,TRBV20-1,.,many,CSATTGPGARGEKLFF,TGCAGTGCCACAACCGGTCCAGGGGCCCGAGGGGAAAAACTGTTTTTT
TRBJ2-1,TRBV6-6,.,many,CASSYEGGRNEQFF,TGTGCCAGCAGTTACGAGGGGGGGAGGAATGAGCAGTTCTTC
TRBJ2-1,TRBV3-1,.,few,CASAQLNEQFF,TGTGCCAGCGCCCAACTGAATGAGCAGTTCTTC
TRBJ2-1,TRBV6-2/TRBV6-3,.,many,CASSPAGYNEQFF,TGTGCCAGCAGCCCCGCAGGGTACAATGAGCAGTTCTTC
TRBJ1-3,TRBV7-2,.,many,CASSPGNPGNTIYF,TGTGCCAGCAGCCCAGGCAATCCTGGAAACACCATATATTTT
TRBJ1-5,TRBV27,TRBD1,.,CASSHLGHTGAGGQPQHF,TGTGCCAGCAGTCATCTAGGGCATACAGGGGCGGGAGGACAGCCCCAGCATTTT
TRBJ1-5,TRBV6-1,.,many,CASSDLKQGSNQPQHF,TGTGCCAGCAGTGATTTAAAACAGGGAAGCAATCAGCCCCAGCATTTT